A selection of T cell receptor beta chains follows, all from one sample in a study of neurological immune-mediated disorders. Using its own MiXCR run on the 5' RACE reads, TCRdb lists one record per CDR3 protein. The table lists roughly 62,000 distinct CDR3 sequences, about 2.5% of them singletons, with about 3% in the top ten. Sequenced: PBMCs. These TCRs come from a man aged 45-65 years with multiple sclerosis. Both conserved end residues are part of each CDR3. D genes are given only for firm matches. Part of the rows lack a size; the others show once, few, many or a class for expanded clones.

>.|TRBV3-1|TRBJ2-7|.
CASSDIYEQYF
TGTGCCAGCAGCGACATCTACGAGCAGTACTTC
>many|TRBV6-5|TRBJ1-1|TRBD1
CASSYRGDRGRTEAFF
TGTGCCAGCAGTTACCGCGGGGACAGGGGCAGGACTGAAGCTTTCTTT
>many|TRBV20-1|TRBJ2-6|.
CSARDNTGANVLTF
TGCAGTGCTAGAGATAACACTGGGGCCAACGTCCTGACTTTC
>many|TRBV28|TRBJ2-7|.
CASSLRGRWIYEQYF
TGTGCCAGCAGTTTGCGGGGACGGTGGATCTACGAGCAGTACTTC
>many|TRBV11-2|TRBJ1-5|.
CASSPGGQQPQHF
TGTGCCAGCAGCCCCGGTGGGCAACAGCCCCAGCATTTT
>many|TRBV13|TRBJ2-2|TRBD2
CASSLREGRANTGELFF
TGTGCCAGCAGCTTACGGGAGGGACGAGCGAACACCGGGGAGCTGTTTTTT
>many|TRBV6-2/TRBV6-3|TRBJ2-1|TRBD2
CASSLGLAVSYNEQFF
TGTGCCAGCAGTCTGGGACTAGCGGTCTCCTACAATGAGCAGTTCTTC
>many|TRBV6-6|TRBJ1-6|.
CASSQRPYNSPLHF
TGTGCCAGCTCCCAGCGCCCCTATAATTCACCCCTCCACTTT
>many|TRBV7-2|TRBJ2-1|.
CASRFSTFPNEQFF
TGTGCCAGCAGGTTTTCCACATTCCCAAATGAGCAGTTCTTC
>many|TRBV20-1|TRBJ2-2|.
CSARGQRNTGELFF
TGCAGTGCTAGGGGACAACGGAACACCGGGGAGCTGTTTTTT
>many|TRBV7-2|TRBJ1-2|.
CASRGQTVYGYTF
TGTGCCAGCCGAGGACAGACCGTCTATGGCTACACCTTC
>many|TRBV10-3|TRBJ1-1|.
CAIMGGSQGTEAFF
TGTGCCATCATGGGGGGCAGTCAGGGCACTGAAGCTTTCTTT
>many|TRBV19|TRBJ2-1|TRBD2
CASRPPSGGENEQFF
TGTGCCAGTAGACCCCCTAGCGGGGGGGAGAATGAGCAGTTCTTC
>many|TRBV10-1|TRBJ2-5|TRBD1
CASRRTGAGETQYF
TGCGCCAGCAGAAGGACAGGGGCGGGAGAGACCCAGTACTTC
>many|TRBV7-7|TRBJ2-7|.
CASSPLLRHEQYF
TGTGCCAGCAGCCCGCTTTTGAGGCACGAGCAGTACTTC
>many|TRBV6-2/TRBV6-3|TRBJ1-5|.
CASMGDTPRGQPQHF
TGTGCCAGCATGGGCGACACCCCCCGCGGTCAGCCCCAGCATTTT
>few|TRBV20-1|TRBJ2-3|.
CSATRWGERSDTQYF
TGCAGTGCCACCCGGTGGGGTGAGCGGTCAGATACGCAGTATTTT
>many|TRBV5-1|TRBJ2-7|TRBD1
CASSLGGQGTYEQYF
TGCGCCAGCAGCTTGGGGGGACAGGGGACCTACGAGCAGTACTTC
>many|TRBV7-2|TRBJ1-2|.
CASSSRDHYGYTF
TGTGCCAGCAGTAGCCGGGACCACTATGGCTACACCTTC
>many|TRBV7-9|TRBJ1-1|TRBD1
CASSLYGGGQGSGTEAFF
TGTGCCAGCAGCTTATACGGCGGGGGACAGGGGAGTGGAACTGAAGCTTTCTTT
>many|TRBV7-9|TRBJ1-5|.
CASSSRLGGNQPQHF
TGTGCCAGCAGCTCCCGACTGGGTGGGAATCAGCCCCAGCATTTT
>many|TRBV3-1|TRBJ2-7|.
CASSQRVDEQYF
TGTGCCAGCAGCCAAAGAGTCGACGAGCAGTACTTC
>many|TRBV7-2|TRBJ1-2|TRBD1
CASGTGQINYGYTF
TGTGCCAGCGGGACGGGACAGATAAACTATGGCTACACCTTC
>many|TRBV7-2|TRBJ2-3|TRBD2
CASSPTSGTDTQYF
TGTGCCAGCAGCCCGACTAGCGGCACAGATACGCAGTATTTT
>many|TRBV5-6|TRBJ1-5|.
CASSLGPGGQSNQPQHF
TGTGCCAGCAGCTTGGGGCCTGGAGGACAGAGCAATCAGCCCCAGCATTTT
>many|TRBV7-9|TRBJ1-6|.
CASSQSLGSNSPLHF
TGTGCCAGCAGCCAGAGTCTGGGATCTAATTCACCCCTCCACTTT
>many|TRBV20-1|TRBJ1-6|.
CSASQVGAGGNSPLHF
TGCAGTGCTAGTCAGGTGGGGGCCGGGGGTAATTCACCCCTCCACTTT
>many|TRBV5-1|TRBJ1-5|.
CASSLDHNQPQHF
TGCGCCAGCAGCTTAGATCATAATCAGCCCCAGCATTTT
>many|TRBV5-6|TRBJ1-1|TRBD1
CASSPWDRREGTEAFF
TGTGCCAGCAGCCCTTGGGACAGAAGAGAGGGCACTGAAGCTTTCTTT
>many|TRBV29-1|TRBJ1-2|.
CSVEDRVYGYTF
TGCAGCGTTGAAGACAGGGTCTATGGCTACACCTTC
>many|TRBV18|TRBJ1-2|TRBD1
CASSRTDRDYGYTF
TGTGCCAGCTCACGAACGGACAGGGACTATGGCTACACCTTC
>many|TRBV7-9|TRBJ2-3|TRBD2
CASSLRRGGRVGTDTQYF
TGTGCCAGCAGCCTTCGGCGGGGGGGCAGAGTTGGCACAGATACGCAGTATTTT
>many|TRBV7-2|TRBJ2-3|.
CASSLASTDTQYF
TGTGCCAGCAGCTTAGCGTCCACAGATACGCAGTATTTT
>many|TRBV5-1|TRBJ1-1|.
CASSKGQTMNTEAFF
TGCGCCAGCAGCAAAGGACAGACCATGAACACTGAAGCTTTCTTT
>medium-sized|TRBV5-1|TRBJ2-7|.
CASSGDGVYEQYF
TGCGCCAGCAGCGGGGACGGAGTCTACGAGCAGTACTTC
>many|TRBV7-8|TRBJ2-5|.
CASSFEGETQYF
TGTGCCAGCAGCTTTGAAGGAGAGACCCAGTACTTC
>few|TRBV7-2|TRBJ2-1|TRBD2
CASSFASGGRYNEQFF
TGTGCCAGCAGCTTTGCAAGCGGGGGGAGATACAATGAGCAGTTCTTC
>many|TRBV20-1|TRBJ1-2|.
CSAPTLGSHGTYGYTF
TGCAGTGCTCCTACGTTGGGCAGCCACGGCACCTATGGCTACACCTTC
>many|TRBV10-3|TRBJ2-1|.
CAISESGRAGHNEQFF
TGTGCCATCAGTGAGTCCGGCAGGGCGGGACACAATGAGCAGTTCTTC
>many|TRBV5-8|TRBJ2-1|TRBD2
CASNVPGLAGGSSYNEQFF
TGTGCCAGCAACGTACCGGGACTAGCGGGGGGGAGCTCCTACAATGAGCAGTTCTTC
>many|TRBV20-1|TRBJ1-2|TRBD1
CSALGQVYGYTF
TGCAGTGCCTTGGGACAGGTCTATGGCTACACCTTC
>many|TRBV20-1|TRBJ2-3|TRBD1
CSTLTPGQGAGNTQYF
TGCAGCACTCTTACACCGGGGCAGGGGGCGGGAAATACGCAGTATTTT
>many|TRBV2|TRBJ2-1|TRBD2
CASSESGLAGGRFF
TGTGCCAGCAGTGAATCAGGCCTAGCGGGGGGGCGGTTCTTC
>many|TRBV20-1|TRBJ2-5|TRBD2
CSARRASGAQETQYF
TGCAGTGCTAGGCGGGCTAGCGGGGCCCAAGAGACCCAGTACTTC